This T cell receptor beta chain was sequenced during a study of blood T cell repertoires in COVID-19. TCRdb keeps only in-frame clones here, not all; method: immunoSEQ multiplex PCR. The table includes around 190,000 clones, roughly four fifths detected once. The TCR comes from a human donor in a cohort sampled during active COVID-19. The specimen sequenced was peripheral blood.

The CDR3 DNA reads as TGTGCCAGCAGCGTTGACAGGGGCAGCTCCTACGAGCAGTACTTC. It is translated as CASSVDRGSSYEQYF. V and J are TRBV6-2 or TRBV6-3 and TRBJ2-7, with 8 nucleotides matching TRBD1. V lost 6 bases and J lost 0; bases outside the gene matches: 7. Germline CDR1 and CDR2: MNHEY and SVGEGT. The CDR3 extends over 15 amino acids.